What follows are 17 T cell receptor beta chains derived from one specimen sequenced in a study of blood T cell repertoires in COVID-19. TCRdb's copy holds only in-frame clones and misses some; the assay was immunoSEQ multiplex PCR. Here the sample spans some 30,000 clones, approximately 88% being singletons. Sequenced input: peripheral blood. These receptor sequences come from a man aged 80 or over with active COVID-19.

V gene TRBV3-1 (or the pseudogene TRBV3-2) combines with J gene TRBJ2-1; 10 bases match TRBD2. The CDR3 sequence is 17 residues long. The germline V gene has CDR1 LGHDT and CDR2 YNNKEL (reference sequence). With V trimmed by 0 bases and J by 4 bases, 6 bases remained unmatched. DNA for the CDR3: TGTGCCAGCAGCCAAGATCCCCGGACTAGCGGATACAATGAGCAGTTCTTC. Its protein product is CASSQDPRTSGYNEQFF.

CDR3 sequence (DNA): TGTGCCAGCAGCTTATACGGGGGGGAGAGAAGTGAGCAGTTCTTC. Translation gives CASSLYGGERSEQFF. This chain links TRBV13 with TRBJ2-1; 8 nucleotides line up with TRBD2. CDR3 size: 15 residues. Germline loops: CDR1 PRHDT, CDR2 FYEKMQ (reference sequence). J lost 9 bases, V lost 2 bases, and 9 bases had no gene match.

V usage is TRBV5-4 and J usage is TRBJ2-3; maybe TRBD2 (6 bases). This CDR3 region has 16 residues. The germline CDR1 and CDR2 sequences are SGHNT and YYREEE (reference sequence). The ends were cut back, 4 bases at V and 3 bases at J, with 18 bases in the middle. The CDR3 DNA reads as TGTGCCAGCAGCCAAGGGACTCCGGGACTTACAGATACGCAGTATTTT. It translates to CASSQGTPGLTDTQYF. The whole variable domain, filled in from reference TRBV5-4 and TRBJ2-3, reads ETGVTQSPTHLIKTRGQQVTLRCSSQSGHNTVSWYQQALGQGPQFIFQYYREEENGRGNFPPRFSGLQFPNYSSELNVNALELDDSALYLCASSQGTPGLTDTQYFGPGTRLTVL.

This clone has a single count. The genes are TRBV29-1 and TRBJ1-1, with D maybe TRBD1 (6 bases). V dropped 8 bases and J dropped 5 bases, with 15 bases sitting between them. CDR3 length equals 12 residues. Germline CDR1 and CDR2: SQVTM and ANQGSEA. The CDR3 DNA reads as TGCAGCCTTGGGGGGCTAGGGACTGAAGCTTTCTTT. As protein: CSLGGLGTEAFF.

This chain joins TRBV19 and TRBJ1-5; D is possibly TRBD1 (5 bases). CDR3 length: 15 residues. V lost 4 bases and J 0 bases, leaving 10 bases between the germline ends. Germline lookup yields CDR1 LNHDA and CDR2 SQIVND (reference sequence). The CDR3 is CASSNGGGSNQPQHF. In DNA form, the CDR3 reads TGTGCCAGTAGTAACGGGGGTGGTAGCAATCAGCCCCAGCATTTT.

The chain carries TRBV6-5 and TRBJ1-2; maybe TRBD1 (5 bases). Germline V gene data show CDR1 as MNHEY and CDR2 as SVGAGI. V was pared by 7 bases and J by 1 base, with 13 bases between. The CDR3 has 14 amino acids. For the CDR3, the DNA is TGTGCCAGCAAACGAGGGGAGGGTAACTATGGCTACACCTTC. It yields the protein CASKRGEGNYGYTF.

The J gene is TRBJ2-5, the V gene TRBV27, with D tentatively TRBD2 (6 bases). This CDR3 has 15 residues. Germline V gene data show CDR1 as MNHEY and CDR2 as SMNVEV (reference sequence). V gave up 6 bases and J gave up 4 bases, with 18 bases separating them. DNA for the CDR3: TGTGCCAGCAGCTTAATCGACCCGCGGGGAGAGACCCAGTACTTC. Residues: CASSLIDPRGETQYF.

V is TRBV5-1 and J is TRBJ2-7, with D possibly TRBD2 on 6 matching bases. The CDR3 is 14 amino acids. Germline V lookup: CDR1 SGHRS, CDR2 YFSETQ. The V end lost 5 bases, the J end lost 2 bases, and 14 bases lay between the germline ends. The CDR3 nucleotides are TGCGCCAGCAGTCCCCCGGGGGAAACCTACGAGCAGTACTTC. It encodes CASSPPGETYEQYF. The whole variable domain, remainder taken from reference TRBV5-1 and TRBJ2-7, is KAGVTQTPRYLIKTRGQQVTLSCSPISGHRSVSWYQQTPGQGLQFLFEYFSETQRNKGNFPGRFSGRQFSNSRSEMNVSTLELGDSALYLCASSPPGETYEQYFGPGTRLTVT.

The J gene is TRBJ2-3, the V gene TRBV3-1 (or the pseudogene TRBV3-2), with D perhaps TRBD2 (5 bases). CDR3 length equals 14 residues. CDR1 is LGHDT, CDR2 YNNKEL, per germline (reference sequence). Trimming took off 6 bases at V and 1 base at J, with 11 bases between the two ends. CDR3 sequence (DNA): TGTGCCAGCAGTTCGACCGGGGGCACAGATACGCAGTATTTT. Protein sequence: CASSSTGGTDTQYF.

V usage is TRBV2 and J usage is TRBJ2-3; the match to TRBD2 covers 16 bases. The CDR3 consists of 18 residues. The junction had 6 bases not matched to a gene; V was cut back by 5 bases and J by 1 base. Germline V CDR1 and CDR2: SNHLY, FYNNEI. CDR3 sequence reads: CASSRGLAGGPGTDTQYF. The CDR3 bases are TGTGCCAGCAGTCGGGGACTAGCGGGGGGGCCAGGCACAGATACGCAGTATTTT.

The DNA of the CDR3 is TGCAGCGTCGAGCCAGCATGGGGGCCGAGGAGGGAGACCCAGTACTTC. Translating gives CSVEPAWGPRRETQYF. The V gene is TRBV29-1, the J gene TRBJ2-5; D perhaps matches TRBD1 (6 bases). Germline V gene lookup returns CDR1 SQVTM and CDR2 ANQGSEA. Trimming left V 6 bases short and J 5 bases short, with 25 bases between. This CDR3 has 16 amino acids. Together with reference TRBV29-1 and TRBJ2-5, the CDR3 gives the full variable domain: SAVISQKPSRDICQRGTSLTIQCQVDSQVTMMFWYRQQPGQSLTLIATANQGSEATYESGFVIDKFPISRPNLTFSTLTVSNMSPEDSSIYLCSVEPAWGPRRETQYFGPGTRLLVL.

The chain couples TRBV7-3 to TRBJ2-7, with D possibly matching TRBD1 (7 bases). The CDR3 length is 11 residues. Germline CDR1 reads SGHTA; CDR2 reads FQGTGA. V lost 4 bases, J lost 7 bases, and 8 bases lay in between. The CDR3 nucleotides are TGTGCCAGCAGCTCAGGGGGGGAGCAGTACTTC. Protein product: CASSSGGEQYF.

The V and J genes are TRBV5-1 and TRBJ2-7; D might be TRBD1 (6 bases). The CDR3 runs 16 residues. Trimming removed 0 bases at V and 2 bases at J, with 15 bases between. CDR1 and CDR2 from the germline V gene are SGHRS and YFSETQ. This CDR3 reads CASSLGRQGTPYEQYF. The CDR3 DNA reads TGCGCCAGCAGCTTGGGCCGGCAGGGGACGCCCTACGAGCAGTACTTC.

This rearrangement joins TRBV27 to TRBJ2-6, with 7 bases that match TRBD2. The CDR3 is 18 amino acids. V lost 3 bases and J lost 2; bases outside the gene matches: 10. The germline V gene has CDR1 MNHEY and CDR2 SMNVEV (reference sequence). The CDR3 region has the DNA TGTGCCAGCAGTTTTAAGGGAAATCGGGGGGCTGGGGCCAACGTCCTGACTTTC. It codes for CASSFKGNRGAGANVLTF.

V usage is TRBV5-1 and J usage is TRBJ1-1; possible D gene TRBD1, 6 bases. Germline V CDR1 and CDR2: SGHRS, YFSETQ. Trimming removed 1 base at V and 5 bases at J, with 12 bases between. CDR3 length: 14 amino acids. As DNA, the CDR3 is TGCGCCAGCAGCTTGCCTCAGGGGCGTACTGAAGCTTTCTTT. Protein: CASSLPQGRTEAFF.

The J gene is TRBJ2-7, the V gene TRBV6-5, with 9 bases fitting TRBD1. This CDR3 has 15 amino acids. Trimming removed 2 bases from V and 5 bases from J; junction bases left unmatched: 7. From germline, CDR1 is MNHEY and CDR2 SVGAGI. The CDR3 nucleotides read TGTGCCAGCAGTTACACGGGGACAGGGAACCACGAGCAGTACTTC. The encoded protein is CASSYTGTGNHEQYF.

The rearrangement links TRBV19 to TRBJ2-7; 9 positions agree with TRBD1. The ends lost 6 bases at V and 9 bases at J; junction bases unmatched: 6. The CDR3 loop spans 12 amino acids. CDR1 is LNHDA, CDR2 SQIVND, per germline (reference sequence). The CDR3 region has the DNA TGTGCCAGTAGACAGGGACAGGGATCGCAGTACTTC. Amino acid sequence: CASRQGQGSQYF.